Sequencing of this T cell receptor delta chain was carried out in a study of Vδ1+ human thymocytes. Study-level findings and limits: Highly polyclonal TRG and TRD repertoires with Gaussian CDR3 length distributions appeared in thymus. Despite high sort purity, approximately 20% of thymic T cell receptor delta sequences were Vdelta2.

The CDR3 extends over 19 amino acids. V lost 0 bases, J lost 0 bases, and 20 bases lay in between. Germline loops: CDR1 TSWWSYY, CDR2 QGS. The sorted cells were CD3+ Vdelta1+ Vdelta2- thymocytes from alphabeta-depleted thymus. Sorted Vdelta1+ thymocytes were roughly 97% to 99.6% pure. To note about this clone: Its antigen is still unknown.

The template was reverse-transcribed extracted RNA. The CDR3 regions were amplified by multiplex PCR from V-gene primers to a constant-region primer. TCRdb re-analyzed the multiplex PCR reads via CATT. The sample includes tens of thousands of delta-chain clones, around a sixth of them seen just once. The V gene is TRDV1, the J gene TRDJ1, with D hard to call. The receptor's source is a boy in the first two years of life who had congenital heart surgery. Sequenced: Vdelta1+ gamma-delta thymocytes from the thymus. Subset in this sample: FACS-sorted CD3+ TCRalphabeta- TCRVdelta1+ TCRVdelta2- thymocytes. The chain's CDR3 is CALGELSLFGASYTDKLIF. CDR3 nucleotide sequence: TGTGCTCTTGGGGAACTTTCCCTTTTCGGGGCCTCGTACACCGATAAACTCATCTTT.